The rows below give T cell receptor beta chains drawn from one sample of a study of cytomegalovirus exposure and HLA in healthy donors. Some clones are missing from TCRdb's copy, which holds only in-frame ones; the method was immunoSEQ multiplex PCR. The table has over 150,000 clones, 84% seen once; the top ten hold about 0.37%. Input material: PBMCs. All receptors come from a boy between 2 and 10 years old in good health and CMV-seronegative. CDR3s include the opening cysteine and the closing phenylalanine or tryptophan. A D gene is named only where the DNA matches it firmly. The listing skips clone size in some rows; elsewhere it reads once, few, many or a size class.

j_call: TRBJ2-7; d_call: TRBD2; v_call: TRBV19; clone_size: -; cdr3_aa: CASSIRTTSGSPPSHYEQYF; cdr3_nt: TGTGCCAGTAGTATAAGAACAACTAGCGGGAGCCCACCTTCTCACTACGAGCAGTACTTC
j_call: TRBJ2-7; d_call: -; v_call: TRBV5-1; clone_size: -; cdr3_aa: CASSLTGTSYEQYF; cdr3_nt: TGCGCCAGCAGCCTAACAGGAACCTCCTACGAGCAGTACTTC
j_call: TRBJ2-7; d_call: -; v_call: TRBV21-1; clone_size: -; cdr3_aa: CASAHRGVSYEQYF; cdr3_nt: TGTGCCAGCGCCCATAGGGGCGTTTCCTACGAGCAGTACTTC
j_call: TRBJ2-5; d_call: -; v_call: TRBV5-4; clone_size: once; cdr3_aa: CASSSPSGGNLKETQYF; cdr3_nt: TGTGCCAGCAGCTCGCCCTCAGGGGGGAACCTAAAAGAGACCCAGTACTTC
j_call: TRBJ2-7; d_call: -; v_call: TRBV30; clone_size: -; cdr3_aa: CAWSARLDNEQYF; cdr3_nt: TGTGCCTGGAGTGCCCGACTAGATAACGAGCAGTACTTC
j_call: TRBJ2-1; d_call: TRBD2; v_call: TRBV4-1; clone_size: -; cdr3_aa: CASSQGGTTSSYNEQFF; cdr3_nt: TGCGCCAGCAGCCAAGGCGGGACTACTAGCTCCTACAATGAGCAGTTCTTC
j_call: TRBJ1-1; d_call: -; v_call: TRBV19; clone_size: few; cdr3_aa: CASMGSNTEAFF; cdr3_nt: TGTGCCAGTATGGGCTCGAACACTGAAGCTTTCTTT
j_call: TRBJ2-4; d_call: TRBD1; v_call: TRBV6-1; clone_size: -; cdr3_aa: CASSDEGAGSKNIQYF; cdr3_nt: TGTGCCAGCAGTGACGAGGGGGCTGGGTCCAAAAACATTCAGTACTTC
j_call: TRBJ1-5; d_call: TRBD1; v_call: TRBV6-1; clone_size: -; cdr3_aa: CASSLQGLGNQPQHF; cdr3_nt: TGTGCCAGCAGTCTACAGGGGCTGGGCAATCAGCCCCAGCATTTT
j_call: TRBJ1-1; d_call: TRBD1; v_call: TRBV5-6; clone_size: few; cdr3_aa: CASSLRTGGSNTEAFF; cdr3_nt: TGTGCCAGCAGCTTAAGGACAGGGGGCTCGAACACTGAAGCTTTCTTT
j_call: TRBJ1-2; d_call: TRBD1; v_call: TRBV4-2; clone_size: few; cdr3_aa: CASSQLRDSDGYTF; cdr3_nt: TGTGCCAGCAGCCAACTCAGGGACAGCGATGGCTACACCTTC
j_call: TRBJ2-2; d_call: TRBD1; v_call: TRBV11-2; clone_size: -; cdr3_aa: CASSLPRGQGTGELFF; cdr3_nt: TGTGCCAGCAGCTTACCTAGGGGACAGGGTACCGGGGAGCTGTTTTTT
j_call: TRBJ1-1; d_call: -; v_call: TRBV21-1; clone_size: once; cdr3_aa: CASRRAGVPLLNTEAFF; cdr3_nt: TGTGCCAGCAGGAGGGCGGGGGTTCCTCTCTTGAACACTGAAGCTTTCTTT
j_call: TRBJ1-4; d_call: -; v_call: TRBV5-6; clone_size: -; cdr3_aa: CVSSTGLTNEKLFF; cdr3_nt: TGTGTCAGCAGTACCGGGTTGACTAATGAAAAACTGTTTTTT
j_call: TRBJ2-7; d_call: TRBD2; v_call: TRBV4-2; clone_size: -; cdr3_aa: CASSQGLAGGLSYEQYF; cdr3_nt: TGTGCCAGCAGCCAGGGACTAGCGGGAGGGTTATCCTACGAGCAGTACTTC
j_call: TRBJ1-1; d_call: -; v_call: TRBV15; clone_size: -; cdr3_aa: CATSRPRGARTEAFF; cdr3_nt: TGTGCCACCAGCAGACCCCGGGGGGCTCGGACTGAAGCTTTCTTT
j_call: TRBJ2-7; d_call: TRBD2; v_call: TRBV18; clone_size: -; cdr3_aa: CASSPLSGRLYEQYF; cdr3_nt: TGTGCCAGCTCACCCCTTAGCGGGAGGCTCTACGAGCAGTACTTC
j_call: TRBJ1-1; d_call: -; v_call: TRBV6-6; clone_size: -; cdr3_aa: CASSPRTGTEAFF; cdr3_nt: TGTGCCAGCAGCCCCCGGACGGGGACTGAAGCTTTCTTT
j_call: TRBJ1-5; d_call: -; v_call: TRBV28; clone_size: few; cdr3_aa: CASSLGGSGQPQHF; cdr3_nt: TGTGCCAGCAGTTTGGGGGGTTCGGGTCAGCCCCAGCATTTT
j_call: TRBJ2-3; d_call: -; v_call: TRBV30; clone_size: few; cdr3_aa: CAWSVRVPDTQYF; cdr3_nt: TGTGCCTGGAGTGTAAGAGTACCAGATACGCAGTATTTT
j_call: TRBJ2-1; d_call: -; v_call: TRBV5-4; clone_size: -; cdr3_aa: CGYSQQTSYNEQFF; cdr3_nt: TGTGGCTATAGCCAGCAAACATCCTACAATGAGCAGTTCTTC
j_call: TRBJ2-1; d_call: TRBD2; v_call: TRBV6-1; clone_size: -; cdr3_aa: CASSASGTYNEQFF; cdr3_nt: TGTGCCAGCAGTGCTAGCGGGACATACAATGAGCAGTTCTTC
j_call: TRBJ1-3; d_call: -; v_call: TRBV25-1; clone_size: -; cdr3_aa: CASRPQMGLTGNTIYF; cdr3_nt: TGTGCCAGCAGACCTCAGATGGGACTTACTGGAAACACCATATATTTT
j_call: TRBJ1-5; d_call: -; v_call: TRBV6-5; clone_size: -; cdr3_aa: CASSQTYSNQPQHF; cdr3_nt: TGTGCCAGCAGTCAGACTTATAGCAATCAGCCCCAGCATTTT
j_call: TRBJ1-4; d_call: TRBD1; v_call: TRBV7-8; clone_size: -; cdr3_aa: CASSADRGNEKLFF; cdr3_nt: TGTGCCAGCAGCGCCGACAGGGGGAATGAAAAACTGTTTTTT
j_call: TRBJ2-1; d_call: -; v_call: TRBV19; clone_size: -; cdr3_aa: CASSHRQDNEQFF; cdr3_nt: TGTGCCAGTAGTCACAGACAGGACAATGAGCAGTTCTTC
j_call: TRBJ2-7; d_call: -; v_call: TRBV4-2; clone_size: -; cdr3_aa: CASSPPQGSPYEQYF; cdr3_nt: TGTGCCAGCAGCCCCCCCCAGGGGTCCCCCTACGAGCAGTACTTC
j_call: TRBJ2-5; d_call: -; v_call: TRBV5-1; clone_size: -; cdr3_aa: CASKSANTGETQYF; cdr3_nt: TGCGCCAGCAAATCAGCGAATACCGGGGAGACCCAGTACTTC
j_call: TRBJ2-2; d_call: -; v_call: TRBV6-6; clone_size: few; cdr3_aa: CASSRANTGELFF; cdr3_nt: TGTGCCAGCAGCCGAGCGAACACCGGGGAGCTGTTTTTT
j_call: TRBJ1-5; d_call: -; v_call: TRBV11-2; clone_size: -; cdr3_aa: CASSLDGKLNQPQHF; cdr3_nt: TGTGCCAGCAGCTTAGATGGTAAGCTCAATCAGCCCCAGCATTTT
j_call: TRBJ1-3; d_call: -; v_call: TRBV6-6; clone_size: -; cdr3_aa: CASGGLVGNTIYF; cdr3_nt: TGTGCCAGCGGGGGGTTGGTAGGAAACACCATATATTTT
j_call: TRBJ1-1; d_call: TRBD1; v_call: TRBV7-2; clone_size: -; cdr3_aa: CASSETGIHTEAFF; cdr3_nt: TGTGCCAGCAGCGAGACAGGGATTCACACTGAAGCTTTCTTT
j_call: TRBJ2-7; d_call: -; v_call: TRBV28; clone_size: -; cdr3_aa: CASSLGGSVHEQYF; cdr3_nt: TGTGCCAGCAGTTTGGGTGGGAGTGTCCACGAGCAGTACTTC
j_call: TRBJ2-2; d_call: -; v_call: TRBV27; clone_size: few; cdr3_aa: CASSPHPDTNTGELFF; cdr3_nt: TGTGCCAGCAGTCCCCACCCTGACACGAACACCGGGGAGCTGTTTTTT
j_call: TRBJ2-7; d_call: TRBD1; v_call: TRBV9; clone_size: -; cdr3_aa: CASSSGTGGVNEQYF; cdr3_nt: TGTGCCAGCAGCTCCGGGACAGGGGGCGTCAACGAGCAGTACTTC
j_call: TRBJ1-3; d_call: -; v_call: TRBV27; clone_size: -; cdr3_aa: CASSLEGSGNTIYF; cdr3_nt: TGTGCCAGCAGTTTGGAGGGCTCTGGAAACACCATATATTTT
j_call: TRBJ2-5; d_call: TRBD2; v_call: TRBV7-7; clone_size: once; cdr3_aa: CASSFSASGEETQYF; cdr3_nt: TGTGCCAGCAGCTTTTCCGCTAGCGGAGAAGAGACCCAGTACTTC
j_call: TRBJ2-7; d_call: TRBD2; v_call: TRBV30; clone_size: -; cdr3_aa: CAWDSGGEQYF; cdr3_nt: TGTGCCTGGGATAGCGGGGGCGAGCAGTACTTC
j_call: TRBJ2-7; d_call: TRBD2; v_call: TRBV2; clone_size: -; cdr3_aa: CASSDALAVSYEQYF; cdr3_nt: TGTGCCAGCAGTGATGCACTAGCGGTATCCTACGAGCAGTACTTC
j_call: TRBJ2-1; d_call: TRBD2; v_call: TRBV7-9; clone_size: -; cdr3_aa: CASSLRSSGRTLNEQFF; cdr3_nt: TGTGCCAGCAGCTTAAGGTCTAGCGGGAGGACCCTCAATGAGCAGTTCTTC
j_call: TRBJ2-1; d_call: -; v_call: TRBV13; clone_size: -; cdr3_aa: CASGDRTSYNEQFF; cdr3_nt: TGTGCCAGCGGAGACAGGACCTCCTACAATGAGCAGTTCTTC
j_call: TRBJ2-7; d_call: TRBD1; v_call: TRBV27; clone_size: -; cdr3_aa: CASGTGQGTYEQYF; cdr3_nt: TGTGCCAGCGGTACGGGACAGGGGACCTACGAGCAGTACTTC
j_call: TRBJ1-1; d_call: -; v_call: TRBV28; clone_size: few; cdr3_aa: CASSLCCAPVGVRQIEMNTEAFF; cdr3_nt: TGTGCCAGCAGTTTATGTTGTGCCCCGGTGGGTGTTAGACAGATTGAAATGAACACTGAAGCTTTCTTT
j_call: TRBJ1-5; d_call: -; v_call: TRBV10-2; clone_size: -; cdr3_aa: CASSDRGSGNQPQHF; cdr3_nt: TGCGCCAGCAGTGACAGGGGATCTGGCAATCAGCCCCAGCATTTT
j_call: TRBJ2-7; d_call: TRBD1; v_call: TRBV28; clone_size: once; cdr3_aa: CASSTGERGYEQYF; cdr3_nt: TGTGCCAGCAGTACAGGGGAGAGAGGCTACGAGCAGTACTTC
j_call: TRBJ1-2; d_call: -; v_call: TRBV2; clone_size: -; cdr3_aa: CASSPQGYENYGYTF; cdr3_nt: TGTGCCAGCAGTCCACAGGGATACGAAAACTATGGCTACACCTTC
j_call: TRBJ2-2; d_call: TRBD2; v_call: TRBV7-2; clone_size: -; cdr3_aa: CASSLVPSGSNTGELFF; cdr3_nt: TGTGCCAGCAGCTTAGTTCCTAGCGGGTCGAACACCGGGGAGCTGTTTTTT
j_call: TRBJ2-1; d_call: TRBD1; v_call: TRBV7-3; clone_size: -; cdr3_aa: CASSRDRGNEQFF; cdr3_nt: TGTGCCAGCAGCCGGGACAGGGGGAATGAGCAGTTCTTC
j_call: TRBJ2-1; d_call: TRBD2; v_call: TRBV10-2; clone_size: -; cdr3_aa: CASNMPGLAGGYSYNEQFF; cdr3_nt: TGCGCCAGCAATATGCCGGGACTAGCGGGAGGGTACTCCTACAATGAGCAGTTCTTC
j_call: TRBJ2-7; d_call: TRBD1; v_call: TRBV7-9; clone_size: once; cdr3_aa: CASSPLRGQGYHEQYF; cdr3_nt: TGTGCCAGCAGCCCCCTGCGGGGACAGGGGTACCACGAGCAGTACTTC
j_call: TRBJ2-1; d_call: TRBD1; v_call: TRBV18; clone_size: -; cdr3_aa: CASSPYPDRDVTVGNEQFF; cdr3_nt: TGTGCCAGCTCACCCTACCCGGACAGGGACGTCACCGTGGGCAATGAGCAGTTCTTC
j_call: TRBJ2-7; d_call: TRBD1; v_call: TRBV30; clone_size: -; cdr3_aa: CAWGTGGKQYF; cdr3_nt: TGTGCCTGGGGGACAGGGGGAAAGCAGTACTTC